This T cell receptor (beta chain) is drawn from a study of somatic mutations in cytotoxic T cells in rheumatoid arthritis. On the study more broadly: Sorted by flow to nearly 100% purity were some V beta antibody-stained T-cell populations, including V beta1+ cells sequenced for TCRB.

V gave up 6 bases and J gave up 0 bases, with 12 bases separating them. Germline assignment: CDR1 KGHSH and CDR2 LQKENI. This CDR3 comprises 15 residues. Profiling relied on immunoSEQ multiplex PCR, and the TCRdb table lists in-frame clones only, not all of them. This repertoire shows 9,500 to 15,000 clones, 60% to 80% found once; its top ten account for approximately 14%. Positive magnetic bead selection was used to isolate CD4+ and CD8+ cells; purity was checked by flow cytometry. Study observations and caveats: Rheumatoid arthritis patients and age-matched healthy controls showed no significant difference in CD8+ T-cell clonality.

Comments on this clone: As yet, its antigen is unknown.

Sequencing was carried out using CD8+ T cells sorted from blood. The chain joins TRBV18 to TRBJ1-5; TRBD1 is a possible D gene (6 bases). This clonotype originated in a man in his forties or fifties in good health. The CDR3 reads CASSTGLPSNQPQHF. The DNA of the CDR3 is TGTGCCAGCTCTACAGGGCTACCTAGCAATCAGCCCCAGCATTTT.